Below, 29 T cell receptor beta chains from the same sample are listed, as sequenced in a study of HIV-infected patients and healthy controls. Alpha and beta constant-region primers primed reverse transcription of around 0.5 ug RNA. Alpha and beta chain libraries were made separately by chain-specific third strand synthesis with multiplexing indices. TCRdb re-called the 5' RACE reads with MiXCR, one entry per CDR3 protein. The table includes 9,000 to 9,500 distinct CDR3 sequences, under 6% detected once. No cell fractionation was done, so the repertoire covers all unsorted peripheral blood T cells. Sequencing was carried out using blood. The receptors shown here come from an adult in good health.

Ten or more counts support this clonotype. The genes are TRBV7-2 and TRBJ2-1; 10 nucleotides match TRBD2. The CDR3 is made up of 14 amino acids. V trimming: 4 bases; J trimming: 6 bases; junction bases outside the gene matches: 3. Germline lookup yields CDR1 SGHTA and CDR2 FQGNSA. CDR3 in DNA: TGTGCCAGCAGCTCTAGCGGGAGAGGCAATGAGCAGTTCTTC. Translated, it gives CASSSSGRGNEQFF. The entire variable domain, with the rest obtained from reference TRBV7-2 and TRBJ2-1, is as follows: GAGVSQSPSNKVTEKGKDVELRCDPISGHTALYWYRQSLGQGLEFLIYFQGNSAPDKSGLPSDRFSAERTGGSVSTLTIQRTQQEDSAVYLCASSSSGRGNEQFFGPGTRLTVL.

This clonotype is termed medium-sized. The V gene is TRBV5-1, the J gene TRBJ2-3; 8 nucleotides agree with TRBD2. V shed 2 bases, J shed 8 bases, and the junction held 13 bases outside the gene matches. The CDR3 spans 16 residues. Germline CDR1 is SGHRS and CDR2 is YFSETQ. CDR3 protein: CASSLTTTSVTSTQYF. CDR3 bases: TGCGCCAGCAGCTTAACTACGACTAGCGTGACGAGTACGCAGTATTTT.

This clonotype ranks as medium-sized. The gene calls are TRBV6-2 or TRBV6-3 and TRBJ1-1; D is unclear. CDR3 length: 14 residues. Germline V lookup: CDR1 MNHEY, CDR2 SVGEGT. V was pared by 4 bases and J by 0 bases, with 9 bases between. The CDR3: CASSSQLMNTEAFF. The CDR3 nucleotides read TGTGCCAGCAGTTCACAACTGATGAACACTGAAGCTTTCTTT.

Within the sample, this clonotype is medium-sized (0.01 to 0.1%). V and J are TRBV7-2 and TRBJ2-5, with 7 nucleotides matching TRBD2. This CDR3 has 14 amino acids. The junction had 2 bases not matched to a gene; V was cut back by 1 base and J by 3 bases. Germline V gives CDR1 SGHTA, CDR2 FQGNSA. The CDR3: CASSLDGTKETQYF. The CDR3 DNA follows: TGTGCCAGCAGCTTAGACGGGACTAAAGAGACCCAGTACTTC.

This clonotype was found many times. The V call is TRBV19, the J call TRBJ1-2, with TRBD1 matching over 8 bases. Looked up from germline, CDR1 is LNHDA and CDR2 is SQIVND (reference sequence). The length of the CDR3 is 19 residues. Trimming took 1 base from V and 4 from J; bases not matched to a gene: 17. The CDR3 DNA reads TGTGCCAGTAGTATAGGTACGGGACAGGCCGCTAGTGGAGCCTATGGCTACACCTTC. It is translated as CASSIGTGQAASGAYGYTF.

This clonotype has a count of ten or more. The chain carries TRBV19 and TRBJ1-2; 9 nucleotides align to TRBD1. The length of the CDR3 is 13 residues. V lost 6 bases to trimming and J lost 6 bases; unmatched junction nucleotides: 5. In germline, CDR1 is LNHDA, CDR2 SQIVND (reference sequence). CDR3 coding DNA: TGTGCCAGTAGCCGCGGACAGGGGCATGGCTACACCTTC. This gives the protein CASSRGQGHGYTF.

This clonotype is deemed medium-sized (0.01 to 0.1%). The CDR3 DNA is TGCAGTGCTAGTATCGGTTCAGGGGTTGGTAGCAATCAGCCCCAGCATTTT. Translating it yields CSASIGSGVGSNQPQHF. The V call is TRBV20-1, the J call TRBJ1-5; D is perhaps TRBD1 (6 bases). The CDR3 runs to 17 residues. The V gene's germline CDR1 is DFQATT and CDR2 SNEGSKA (reference sequence). Trimming pared 3 bases from V and 0 bases from J, leaving 18 bases between.

In its sample, this clonotype was seen many times. This chain connects TRBV6-2 or TRBV6-3 to TRBJ2-1; D remains unclear. Looked up from germline, CDR1 is MNHEY and CDR2 is SVGEGT. The CDR3 has 18 amino acids. The V end lost 0 bases, the J end lost 4 bases, and 19 bases lay between the germline ends. Here the CDR3 reads CASSYSRSLGVGYNEQFF. The CDR3 DNA reads as TGTGCCAGCAGTTACTCGAGAAGCCTCGGAGTAGGGTACAATGAGCAGTTCTTC.

This clonotype is labeled as medium-sized (0.01 to 0.1%). The CDR3 DNA reads TGCAGTGCTAGTATTCCGACGCCTGAAGAGACCCAGTACTTC. This codes for CSASIPTPEETQYF. The gene calls are TRBV20-1 and TRBJ2-5; D gene ambiguous. Germline V CDR1 and CDR2: DFQATT, SNEGSKA (reference sequence). The CDR3 is made up of 14 amino acids. V was pared by 3 bases and J by 3 bases, with 14 bases between.

The chain has TRBV7-9 and TRBJ2-5; no firm D call. This CDR3 contains 14 residues. Per the germline V gene, CDR1 is SEHNR and CDR2 is FQNEAQ (reference sequence). The V end lost 5 bases, the J end lost 3 bases, and 13 bases lay between the germline ends. CDR3 region: CASSPTYLEETQYF. As DNA, the CDR3 is TGTGCCAGCAGCCCCACTTACCTAGAAGAGACCCAGTACTTC.

Sample share makes this clonotype medium-sized (0.01 to 0.1%). The CDR3 reads CASSSQGTGSRTQYF. The CDR3 nucleotides are TGTGCCAGCAGCTCCCAAGGGACGGGCTCTCGAACGCAGTATTTT. This chain uses TRBV7-8 with TRBJ2-3, with D tentatively TRBD1 or TRBD2 (5 bases each). The V gene's germline CDR1 is SGHVS and CDR2 FQNEAQ. Deletions cut 4 bases from V and 9 bases from J, with 20 bases between. The CDR3 contains 15 residues.

This clonotype was detected many times. This chain connects TRBV19 to TRBJ2-1; 7 bases match TRBD2. Germline V gene data show CDR1 as LNHDA and CDR2 as SQIVND (reference sequence). The ends lost 1 base at V and 7 bases at J; junction bases unmatched: 10. The CDR3 runs 16 residues. Here the CDR3 DNA reads TGTGCCAGTAGTATAGGGACTAGTCCTATGGGGAATGAGCAGTTCTTC. Translating it yields CASSIGTSPMGNEQFF.

This clonotype was observed many times. The chain employs TRBV20-1 and TRBJ1-1; D is perhaps TRBD1 (6 bases). The V gene's germline CDR1 is DFQATT and CDR2 SNEGSKA (reference sequence). CDR3 length: 14 residues. The ends were cut back, 0 bases at V and 3 bases at J, with 11 bases in the middle. The CDR3 coding sequence is TGCAGTGCTAGAGATATGCAGGGGTACACTGAAGCTTTCTTT. Amino acid sequence: CSARDMQGYTEAFF.

This clonotype is labeled as medium-sized. The chain carries TRBV23-1 and TRBJ2-1; the D is unclear. TRBV23-1 belongs to the ORF category, with a function that is uncertain. This CDR3 contains 18 residues. The V end lost 3 bases, the J end lost 2 bases, and 20 bases lay between the germline ends. CDR3 coding DNA: TGCGCCAGCAGTCATTCAACCGGATTTGGCGTCCCCTACAATGAGCAGTTCTTC. It is translated as CASSHSTGFGVPYNEQFF.

The sample holds many counts of this clonotype. The CDR3 DNA sequence: TGTGCCAGCACCCCAGCGGGGCGCACAGATACGCAGTATTTT. This translates into CASTPAGRTDTQYF. V usage is TRBV9 and J usage is TRBJ2-3, with 7 bases aligning to TRBD2. Germline CDR1 reads SGDLS; CDR2 reads YYNGEE. This CDR3 region has 14 residues. Trimming cost V 6 bases and J 1 base; bases outside gene matches: 5.

This clonotype came up many times. The gene calls are TRBV10-3 and TRBJ1-3, with D perhaps TRBD1 (5 bases). This CDR3 comprises 16 residues. The V gene lost 6 bases and the J gene lost 0 bases, with 15 bases spanning the gap. Germline values: CDR1 ENHRY, CDR2 SYGVKD. In DNA form, the CDR3 reads TGTGCCATCAGCCCGAGGACACCCAACTCTGGAAACACCATATATTTT. Translated, it gives CAISPRTPNSGNTIYF.

Relative to its sample, this clonotype is medium-sized. This rearrangement joins TRBV19 to TRBJ1-2; no firm D call. This CDR3 contains 13 residues. CDR1 LNHDA and CDR2 SQIVND come from the germline V gene (reference sequence). The germline V and J ends were trimmed by 3 bases and 1 base, with 6 bases remaining between them. The chain's CDR3 is CASSMLVNYGYTF. The CDR3 DNA reads TGTGCCAGTAGTATGTTGGTTAACTATGGCTACACCTTC.

By frequency in the sample, this clonotype is medium-sized. The junction departs from the called germline gene at one end, perhaps through a read error. CDR3 sequence (DNA): TGTGCCAGCAGGGACTCGGACAGGGACACTGAAGCTTTCTTT. It yields the protein CASRDSDRDTEAFF. This chain links TRBV6-4 with TRBJ1-1; 8 bases fit TRBD1. Germline V gives CDR1 MRHNA, CDR2 SNTAGT. The CDR3 runs to 14 residues.

This chain joins TRBV20-1 and TRBJ2-5; 9 bases map to TRBD1. CDR3 size: 14 residues. Germline trimming cut 5 bases from V and 1 base from J; bases unmatched to any gene: 5. Germline loops: CDR1 DFQATT, CDR2 SNEGSKA (reference sequence). CDR3 nucleotide sequence: TGCAGTGCTCCCCGGACAGGGGCCCAAGAGACCCAGTACTTC. Amino acid sequence: CSAPRTGAQETQYF.

This clonotype came up many times. The chain couples TRBV18 to TRBJ2-7; either TRBD1 or TRBD2 may supply D (5 bases each). V lost 3 bases to trimming and J lost 3 bases, with 12 bases between them. Looked up from germline, CDR1 is KGHSH and CDR2 is LQKENI. The CDR3 contains 14 residues. CDR3 loop: CASSPRDGLYEQYF. For the CDR3, the DNA is TGTGCCAGCTCACCCCGGGACGGCCTCTACGAGCAGTACTTC.

This clonotype was seen at least ten times. The chain carries TRBV28 and TRBJ2-5, with D perhaps TRBD1 or TRBD2 (6 bases each). V lost 7 bases and J lost 2, with 23 bases in between. CDR1 is MDHEN and CDR2 is SYDVKM in the germline V gene. This CDR3 has 17 residues. This chain's CDR3 is CASTREGGGSMQETQYF. The CDR3, as DNA: TGTGCCAGCACCCGAGAAGGAGGGGGGAGCATGCAAGAGACCCAGTACTTC.

The V gene is TRBV6-5, the J gene TRBJ2-5, with TRBD1 matching over 7 bases. V was clipped by 4 bases and J by 2 bases; unmatched bases: 4. Germline CDR1 is MNHEY and CDR2 is SVGAGI. This CDR3 contains 14 residues. This CDR3 reads CASSWGQSQETQYF. Here the CDR3 DNA reads TGTGCCAGCAGTTGGGGACAGTCTCAAGAGACCCAGTACTTC.

The V gene is TRBV21-1, the J gene TRBJ2-7; the D call TRBD1 from the table was never checked on the DNA. TRBV21-1 counts as a pseudogene. The CDR3 spans 15 residues. The CDR3 nucleotides are TGTGCCAGCAGCAAGCGCCCGAAGCCCCACTACGAGCAGTACTTC. Amino acid sequence: CASSKRPKPHYEQYF.

This chain links TRBV3-1 with TRBJ1-1, with 7 bases lining up with TRBD1. The CDR3 has 13 amino acids. Germline V gene lookup returns CDR1 LGHDT and CDR2 YNNKEL (reference sequence). V was clipped by 6 bases and J by 4 bases; unmatched bases: 5. The CDR3 spells CASSPTGATEAFF. CDR3 DNA: TGTGCCAGCAGTCCAACAGGGGCCACTGAAGCTTTCTTT. The complete variable domain, with remaining parts taken from reference TRBV3-1 and TRBJ1-1, reads DTAVSQTPKYLVTQMGNDKSIKCEQNLGHDTMYWYKQDSKKFLKIMFSYNNKELIINETVPNRFSPKSPDKAHLNLHINSLELGDSAVYFCASSPTGATEAFFGQGTRLTVV.

This clonotype is labeled as medium-sized. This chain uses TRBV2 with TRBJ1-4; the D gene is possibly TRBD1 (5 bases). V lost 8 bases and J lost 8, with 9 bases in between. Germline V gene sequence: CDR1 SNHLY, CDR2 FYNNEI. The length of the CDR3 is 11 residues. CDR3 sequence reads: CASVDREKLFF. The CDR3 DNA is TGTGCCAGCGTCGACAGAGAAAAACTGTTTTTT.

This clonotype was seen many times. This sequence joins TRBV6-5 and TRBJ2-1, with D unresolved. The CDR3 runs 17 residues. V lost 0 bases, J lost 7 bases, and 19 bases lay in between. Germline CDR1 is MNHEY and CDR2 is SVGAGI. The CDR3 nucleotides read TGTGCCAGCAGTTACTCGATAACCCCCGTTATGAGAAATGAGCAGTTCTTC. It specifies CASSYSITPVMRNEQFF.

This clonotype is termed medium-sized. This rearrangement joins TRBV11-2 to TRBJ1-6; D not certain. Germline CDR1 is SGHAT and CDR2 is FQNNGV. The CDR3 has 14 amino acids. V was pared by 5 bases and J by 11 bases, with 16 bases between. CDR3 DNA: TGTGCCAGCAGCCTCGCAAGCCTCAGTCCACCCCTCCACTTT. Encoded protein: CASSLASLSPPLHF.

By proportion, this clonotype is medium-sized. The chain recombines TRBV6-5 with TRBJ1-4, with a weak D call TRBD1 (6 bases). V dropped 2 bases and J dropped 10 bases, with 14 bases sitting between them. The CDR3 contains 14 residues. Germline assignment: CDR1 MNHEY and CDR2 SVGAGI. Here the CDR3 DNA reads TGTGCCAGCAGTTACCAGCAGGGGAAAAGAAAACTGTTTTTT. The encoded protein is CASSYQQGKRKLFF.

The V call is TRBV2, the J call TRBJ2-2; D gene uncertain. Trimming took 1 base from V and 6 from J, leaving 12 bases between them. The CDR3 runs 15 residues. The germline V gene has CDR1 SNHLY and CDR2 FYNNEI. The CDR3 loop is CASSEVGLGPGELFF. The CDR3 DNA is TGTGCCAGCAGTGAAGTTGGTCTAGGCCCCGGGGAGCTGTTTTTT.